The rows below give T cell receptor beta chains drawn from one sample of a study of cytomegalovirus exposure and HLA in healthy donors. Libraries were prepared by immunoSEQ multiplex PCR; TCRdb keeps only in-frame clonotypes and omits some of them. This sample yields about 150,000 clones, of which about 70% are seen a single time; roughly 2% belongs to the top ten. The sample consisted of PBMCs. The receptors originated from a woman in her fifties or sixties in good health and CMV-seropositive. CDR3s leave out the opening cysteine and the closing phenylalanine or tryptophan. D genes are given only for firm matches.

>TRBV27|13|NA
ASSSFGSSGNTIY
>TRBV7-9|9|NA
ASTQGYEQY
>TRBV19|12|NA
ASSIEWRSDTQY
>TRBV7-6|13|NA
ASSQTPAGGEKLF
>TRBV2|13|NA
ASSGQALSNQPQH
>TRBV10-2|11|TRBD2
ASYLAGEYQQF
>TRBV5-1|12|TRBD1
ASSSPGQIYEQY
>TRBV4-1|13|TRBD1
ASSQVGQGKTEAF
>TRBV2|14|TRBD1
ASRETGTDYTGELF
>TRBV10-1|10|NA
ASGSGNTEAF
>TRBV10-3|12|NA
AISGSGSRDIQY
>TRBV7-9|12|NA
ASSRELANEKLF
>TRBV7-9|12|NA
ASSWVGVQETQY
>TRBV28|13|NA
ASSTSSGLSYEQY
>TRBV6-6|14|TRBD1
ASTPGGILSNQPQH
>TRBV15|12|TRBD1
ATSTPDRESEQY
>TRBV9|10|NA
ASSGVYTEAF
>TRBV5-1|13|TRBD2
ASSAGREGLREQF
>TRBV6-5|12|NA
ASSYVGWSYEQY
>TRBV6-5|11|NA
ASRNGGTDTQY
>TRBV28|13|NA
ASSFARASPGELF
>TRBV18|13|TRBD1
ASSPQGQGAHEQY
>TRBV9|12|NA
ASSPPQVNQPQH
>TRBV2|12|NA
ASSGQSREYEQY
>TRBV18|12|TRBD1
ASSPRGQSYEQY
>TRBV6-1|12|TRBD2
ASTQRDSTDTQY
>TRBV4-1|12|TRBD1
ASSQVGQTYEQY
>TRBV28|11|TRBD2
ASRTGGSYEQY
>TRBV7-9|13|NA
ASSPRRGGNTEAF
>TRBV9|13|NA
ASSVVGVSYNEQF
>TRBV10-1|11|TRBD1
ASSATGAYGYT
>TRBV30|12|NA
AWSFTATNEKLF
>TRBV10-3|11|TRBD1
AISGTGNEKLF
>TRBV30|9|NA
AFSGANVLT
>TRBV6-5|10|NA
ASSPTASGYT
>TRBV6-6|11|NA
ASSGQGKQPQH
>TRBV30|12|NA
AWSEGGITDTQY
>TRBV28|15|TRBD1
ASRDRGKGDSNQPQH
>TRBV5-1|11|NA
ASSLESGAEAF
>TRBV27|13|TRBD1
ASSLSKGQGNEQY
>TRBV4-1|13|TRBD1
ASSQATGGGQPQH
>TRBV29-1|9|NA
SVDPGLEAF
>TRBV5-8|13|NA
ASSTQVTTNEKLF
>TRBV19|13|NA
ASKGLGATNEKLF
>TRBV28|12|NA
ASSGWRENTEAF